Listed below are T cell receptor beta chains from one sample, sequenced in a study of T cells in Graves' hyperthyroidism and ophthalmopathy. From the multiplex PCR reads, TCRdb called clonotypes with MiXCR, one entry per CDR3 protein. The repertoire has 800,000 or so distinct CDR3 sequences, roughly 37% of them found once; the top ten carry roughly 8.3%. Source material: blood. These receptors all stem from a man younger than 35 with Graves' hyperthyroidism. The CDR3 runs from the conserved cysteine through the conserved F or W. The D gene is left open where the match is weak.

D gene	V gene	J gene	CDR3 protein
.	TRBV29-1	TRBJ2-7	CSSGSYEQYF
.	TRBV7-2	TRBJ2-2	CASSFQGRNTGELFF
.	TRBV7-9	TRBJ1-2	CASRQPGEEYGYTF
.	TRBV7-6	TRBJ2-7	CASSLEPISGDEQYF
TRBD1	TRBV10-3	TRBJ2-5	CAISPGTGPETQYF
.	TRBV6-5	TRBJ1-2	CASSYTQGDVAGYTF
.	TRBV29-1	TRBJ1-1	CSVELAEAANTESFF
.	TRBV20-1	TRBJ1-1	CSNHLGTEAFF
.	TRBV12-3/TRBV12-4	TRBJ1-5	CASSQATGGNQPQHF
.	TRBV19	TRBJ1-2	CASSIELGGADYGYTF
.	TRBV7-9	.	CASSALGTRYYNEQFF
TRBD2	TRBV20-1	TRBJ2-7	CSARPIAGFYEQYF
.	TRBV19	TRBJ1-3	CASSLAGSRSGNTIYF
.	TRBV7-9	TRBJ1-1	CASSSQWSTEAFF
TRBD1	TRBV7-2	TRBJ2-7	CASSQDQGVAYEQYF
.	TRBV9	TRBJ1-1	CASSFGTSTEAFF
.	TRBV25-1	TRBJ1-5	CASRGDKPQHF
TRBD2	TRBV7-9	TRBJ2-5	CASSPQTSGGSETQYF
.	TRBV10-3	TRBJ2-3	CASSESTGGTQYF
.	TRBV5-1	TRBJ1-2	CASSFLGGDEDGYTF
.	TRBV6-1	TRBJ1-1	CTSSREEAFF
.	TRBV15	TRBJ1-5	CATSRDKGRNQPQHF
TRBD1	TRBV19	TRBJ1-4	CASSFPGQVERFF
.	TRBV11-1	TRBJ1-1	CASSSQGGGAFF
.	TRBV9	TRBJ2-7	CASSPEGGPSYEQYF
.	TRBV7-3	TRBJ1-2	CASSLDPFGFGDTF
.	TRBV11-2	TRBJ1-1	CASSPDRTEAFF
.	TRBV5-6	TRBJ2-7	CASSLEGAHQYF
.	TRBV4-1	TRBJ2-7	CASSQDPASSYEQYF
.	TRBV10-3	TRBJ2-5	CAISESGGKTQYF
.	TRBV13	TRBJ2-3	CASSLEGFTDTQYF
TRBD2	TRBV7-2	TRBJ2-5	CASSLGLAGGGGKTQYF
.	TRBV20-1	TRBJ2-7	CSARGLEQYF
TRBD1	TRBV5-6	TRBJ1-1	CASSLQGFDTEAFF
.	TRBV9	TRBJ1-1	CASSKQKGTEAFF